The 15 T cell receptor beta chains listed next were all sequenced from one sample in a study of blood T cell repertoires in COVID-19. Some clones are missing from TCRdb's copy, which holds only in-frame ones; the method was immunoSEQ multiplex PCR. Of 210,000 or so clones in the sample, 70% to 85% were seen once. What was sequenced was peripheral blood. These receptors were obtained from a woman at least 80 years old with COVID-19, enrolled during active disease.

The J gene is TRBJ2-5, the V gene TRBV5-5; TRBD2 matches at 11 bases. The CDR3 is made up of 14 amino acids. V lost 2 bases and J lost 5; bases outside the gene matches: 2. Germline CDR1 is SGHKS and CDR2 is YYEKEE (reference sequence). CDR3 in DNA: TGTGCCAGCAGCTTACTAGCGGGGGCGGAGACCCAGTACTTC. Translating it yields CASSLLAGAETQYF. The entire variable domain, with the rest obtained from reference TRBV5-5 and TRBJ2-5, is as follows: DAGVTQSPTHLIKTRGQQVTLRCSPISGHKSVSWYQQVLGQGPQFIFQYYEKEERGRGNFPDRFSARQFPNYSSELNVNALLLGDSALYLCASSLLAGAETQYFGPGTRLLVL.

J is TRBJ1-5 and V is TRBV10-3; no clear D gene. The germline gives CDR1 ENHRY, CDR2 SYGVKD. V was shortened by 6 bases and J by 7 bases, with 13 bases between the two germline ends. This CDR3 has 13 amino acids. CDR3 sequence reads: CAIRGAGNQPQHF. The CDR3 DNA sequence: TGTGCCATCAGGGGCGCGGGTAACCAGCCCCAGCATTTT.

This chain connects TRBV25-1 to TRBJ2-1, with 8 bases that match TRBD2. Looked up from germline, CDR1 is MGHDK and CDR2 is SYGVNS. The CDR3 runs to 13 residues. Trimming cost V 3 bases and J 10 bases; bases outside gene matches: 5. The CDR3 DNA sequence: TGTGCCAGCAGTGAGACCCGGGGGGGAGAGCAGTTCTTC. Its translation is CASSETRGGEQFF.

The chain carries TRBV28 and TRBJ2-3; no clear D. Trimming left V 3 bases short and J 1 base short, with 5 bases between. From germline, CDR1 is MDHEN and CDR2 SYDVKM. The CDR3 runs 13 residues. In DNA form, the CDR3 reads TGTGCCAGCAGTTTCCCAGGCACAGATACGCAGTATTTT. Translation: CASSFPGTDTQYF.

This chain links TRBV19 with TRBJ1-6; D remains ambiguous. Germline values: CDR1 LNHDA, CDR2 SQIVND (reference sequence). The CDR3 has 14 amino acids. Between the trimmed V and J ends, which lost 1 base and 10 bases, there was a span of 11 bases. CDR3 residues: CASSIGSPRSPLHF. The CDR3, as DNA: TGTGCCAGTAGTATAGGGAGCCCACGATCACCCCTCCACTTT.

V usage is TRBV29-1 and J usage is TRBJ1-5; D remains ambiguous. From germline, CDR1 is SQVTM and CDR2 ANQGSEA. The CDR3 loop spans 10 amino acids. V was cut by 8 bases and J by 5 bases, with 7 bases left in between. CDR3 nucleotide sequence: TGCAGCCCGGCCTATCAGCCCCAGCATTTT. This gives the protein CSPAYQPQHF.

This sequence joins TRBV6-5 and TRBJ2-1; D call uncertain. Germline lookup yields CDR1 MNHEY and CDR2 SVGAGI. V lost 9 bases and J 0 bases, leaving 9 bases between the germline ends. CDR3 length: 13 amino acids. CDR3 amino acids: CARHSHSYNEQFF. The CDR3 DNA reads TGTGCCAGGCACTCCCACTCCTACAATGAGCAGTTCTTC.

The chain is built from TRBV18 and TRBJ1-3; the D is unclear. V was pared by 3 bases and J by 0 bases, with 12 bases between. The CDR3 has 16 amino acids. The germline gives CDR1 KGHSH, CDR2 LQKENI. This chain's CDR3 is CASSPWRDDSGNTIYF. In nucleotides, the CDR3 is TGTGCCAGCTCACCGTGGAGGGATGACTCTGGAAACACCATATATTTT.

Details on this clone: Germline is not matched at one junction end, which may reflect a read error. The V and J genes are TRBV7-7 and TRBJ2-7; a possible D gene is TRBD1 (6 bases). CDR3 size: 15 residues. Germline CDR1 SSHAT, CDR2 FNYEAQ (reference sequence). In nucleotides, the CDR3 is TGTGCTAGCAGCACTGGACTGGGGGCCTCGGGGGAGCAGTACTTC. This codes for CASSTGLGASGEQYF.

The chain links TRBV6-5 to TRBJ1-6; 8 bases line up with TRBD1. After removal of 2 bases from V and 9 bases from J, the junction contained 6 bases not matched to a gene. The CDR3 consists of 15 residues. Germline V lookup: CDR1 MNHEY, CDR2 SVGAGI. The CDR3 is CASSYPGQGGSPLHF. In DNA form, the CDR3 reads TGTGCCAGCAGTTACCCTGGACAGGGTGGTTCACCCCTCCACTTT.

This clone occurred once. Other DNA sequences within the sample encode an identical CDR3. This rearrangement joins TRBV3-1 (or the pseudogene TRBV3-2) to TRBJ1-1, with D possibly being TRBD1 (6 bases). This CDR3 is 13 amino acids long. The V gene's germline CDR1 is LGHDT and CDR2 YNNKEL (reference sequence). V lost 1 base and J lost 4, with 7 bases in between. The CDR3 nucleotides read TGTGCCAGCAGCCAAGCAGGGGTCACTGAAGCTTTCTTT. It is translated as CASSQAGVTEAFF.

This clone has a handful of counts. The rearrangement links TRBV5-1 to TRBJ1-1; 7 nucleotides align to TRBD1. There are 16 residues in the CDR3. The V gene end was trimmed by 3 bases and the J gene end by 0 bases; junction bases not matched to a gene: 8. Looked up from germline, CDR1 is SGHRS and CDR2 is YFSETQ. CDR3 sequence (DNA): TGCGCCAGCAGCTCGGAGGGGGCTGGGATGAACACTGAAGCTTTCTTT. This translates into CASSSEGAGMNTEAFF.

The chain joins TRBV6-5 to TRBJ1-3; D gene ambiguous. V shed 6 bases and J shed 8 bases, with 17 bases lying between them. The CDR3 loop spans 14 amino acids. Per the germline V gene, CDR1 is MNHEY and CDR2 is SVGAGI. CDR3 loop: CASRVIDSSDTIYF. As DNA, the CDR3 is TGTGCCAGCAGGGTAATTGACTCGTCGGACACCATATATTTT.

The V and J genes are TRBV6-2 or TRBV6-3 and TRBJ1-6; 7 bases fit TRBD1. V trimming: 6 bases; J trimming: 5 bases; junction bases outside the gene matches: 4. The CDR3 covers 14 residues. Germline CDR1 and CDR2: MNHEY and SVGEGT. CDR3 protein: CASSQGTDNSPLHF. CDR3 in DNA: TGTGCCAGCAGCCAAGGGACAGATAATTCACCCCTCCACTTT.

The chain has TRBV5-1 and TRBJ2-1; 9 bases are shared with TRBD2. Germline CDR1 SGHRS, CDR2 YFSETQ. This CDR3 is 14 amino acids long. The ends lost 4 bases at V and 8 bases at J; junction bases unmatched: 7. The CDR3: CASSELAGDDEQFF. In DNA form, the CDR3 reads TGCGCCAGCAGCGAGTTAGCGGGGGATGATGAGCAGTTCTTC. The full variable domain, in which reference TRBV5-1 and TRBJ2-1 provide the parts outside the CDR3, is KAGVTQTPRYLIKTRGQQVTLSCSPISGHRSVSWYQQTPGQGLQFLFEYFSETQRNKGNFPGRFSGRQFSNSRSEMNVSTLELGDSALYLCASSELAGDDEQFFGPGTRLTVL.